The rows below give T cell receptor beta chains drawn from one sample of a study of blood T cell repertoires in COVID-19. Libraries were prepared by immunoSEQ multiplex PCR; TCRdb keeps only in-frame clonotypes and omits some of them. The data show 250,000 or so clones, 86% seen once. Sequencing used PBMCs or T cells enriched from blood (not recorded which). The receptors were gathered from a woman younger than 35 who had recovered from COVID-19. Both conserved end residues are trimmed from each CDR3. D genes are given only for firm matches.

D gene | V gene | CDR3 protein
- | TRBV4-3 | ASSQESQAGETQY
TRBD1 | TRBV25-1 | ASSPGGYTEAF
TRBD2 | TRBV7-6 | ASSWGGGIAYEQY
- | TRBV7-9 | ASSFPETGTSYEQY
- | TRBV27 | ASSFRAYLTDTQY
TRBD2 | TRBV7-2 | ASSPLAGGASDTQY
- | TRBV11-2 | ASSLGSRARAGELF
TRBD1 | TRBV5-1 | ASSFIPSGQGTGELF
- | TRBV12-3/TRBV12-4 | ASSLFQGSGYT
- | TRBV5-1 | ASSLVTDYGYT
TRBD1 | TRBV7-9 | ASSPLDRGREDTEAF
- | TRBV7-2 | ASSLVGRGDTEAF
TRBD1 | TRBV28 | ASSRDSIYGYT
- | TRBV11-2 | ASSFDSIVHNEQF
TRBD1 | TRBV6-5 | ASSRTGDTGELF
TRBD2 | TRBV25-1 | ASSDSGRSTDTQY
TRBD2 | TRBV3-1/TRBV3-2 | ASSQDVRGRADTQY
- | TRBV5-4 | ASRGGETQY
TRBD1 | TRBV3-1/TRBV3-2 | ASSYRGWNQPQH
TRBD1 | TRBV7-9 | ASSSIPGQGAVEAF
- | TRBV28 | ASLLDRGTEAF
- | TRBV9 | ASSVTPGPGELF
- | TRBV11-2 | ASSRLLWADTQY